These 5 T cell receptor beta chains share one sample of origin, sequenced in a study of T cell changes during pregnancy in multiple sclerosis. Using immunoSEQ multiplex PCR, the repertoire was profiled, and TCRdb retains in-frame clones only, with some absent. Of around 65,000 clones listed, more than 90% are singletons. The sample here was peripheral blood, taken in the first trimester of pregnancy. The origin of the receptors is a female donor in good health, enrolled as a control in a pregnancy study.

This clone was seen a single time. The chain recombines TRBV5-4 with TRBJ2-2, with 7 bases fitting TRBD1. CDR3 length equals 15 residues. Per the germline V gene, CDR1 is SGHNT and CDR2 is YYREEE (reference sequence). The V gene end was trimmed by 2 bases and the J gene end by 3 bases; junction bases not matched to a gene: 4. The CDR3 is CASSFRQGDTGELFF. CDR3 DNA sequence: TGTGCCAGCAGCTTCCGACAGGGCGACACCGGGGAGCTGTTTTTT.

The CDR3 sequence is CASSQDPLSYEQYF. The DNA of the CDR3 is TGCGCCAGCAGCCAAGATCCCCTCTCCTACGAGCAGTACTTC. This chain uses TRBV4-1 with TRBJ2-7; D is unclear. The CDR3 runs 14 residues. Deletions cut 0 bases from V and 0 bases from J, with 6 bases between. Germline CDR1 MGHRA, CDR2 YSYEKL.

This clone appeared a single time. The chain joins TRBV28 to TRBJ2-7; 14 bases agree with TRBD2. Per the germline V gene, CDR1 is MDHEN and CDR2 is SYDVKM. V gave up 7 bases and J gave up 5 bases; unmatched junction bases: 10. The CDR3 is 16 amino acids. This CDR3 reads CASKPPGLAGENEQYF. The CDR3 DNA reads as TGTGCCAGCAAGCCCCCGGGACTAGCGGGAGAGAACGAGCAGTACTTC.

The genes are TRBV9 and TRBJ1-1, with 7 positions matching TRBD1. V gave up 6 bases and J gave up 1 base; unmatched junction bases: 6. Germline CDR1 is SGDLS and CDR2 is YYNGEE. The CDR3 is made up of 14 amino acids. The CDR3 nucleotides are TGTGCCAGCAACCCCAGGGGGGCGAACACTGAAGCTTTCTTT. It specifies CASNPRGANTEAFF.

V gene TRBV19 combines with J gene TRBJ1-1; no reliable D call. Trimming cost V 1 base and J 1 base, with 4 bases left between them. The CDR3 runs 13 residues. The V gene's germline CDR1 is LNHDA and CDR2 SQIVND (reference sequence). CDR3 amino acids: CASSIGGNTEAFF. The CDR3 nucleotides are TGTGCCAGTAGTATAGGAGGGAACACTGAAGCTTTCTTT.